The rows below give T cell receptor beta chains drawn from one sample of a study of cytomegalovirus exposure and HLA in healthy donors. Assay used: immunoSEQ multiplex PCR; TCRdb lists only in-frame clones, some missing. In the table there are some 200,000 clones, 76% of which are singletons. Sequencing used PBMCs. Every receptor here comes from a man aged 18 to 30 in good health and CMV-seronegative. Both conserved end residues are trimmed from each CDR3. Each record gives: J gene, V gene, CDR3 protein.

j_call: TRBJ2-1; v_call: TRBV5-5; cdr3_aa: ASSWEDNEQF
j_call: TRBJ1-2; v_call: TRBV5-4; cdr3_aa: ASSRDSAYGYT
j_call: TRBJ1-2; v_call: TRBV18; cdr3_aa: ASSRDRCGYT
j_call: TRBJ2-1; v_call: TRBV10-1; cdr3_aa: ARGLWEF
j_call: TRBJ2-2; v_call: TRBV5-1; cdr3_aa: ASWRENTGELF
j_call: TRBJ1-1; v_call: TRBV5-6; cdr3_aa: ASSLSTTGTEAF
j_call: TRBJ2-5; v_call: TRBV11-2; cdr3_aa: ASSLSSGGRETQY
j_call: TRBJ2-5; v_call: TRBV7-8; cdr3_aa: ASSVGTGEGETQY
j_call: TRBJ2-7; v_call: TRBV15; cdr3_aa: ATSGGLAYEQY
j_call: TRBJ1-5; v_call: TRBV19; cdr3_aa: ASSLQGLGNQPQH
j_call: TRBJ2-7; v_call: TRBV30; cdr3_aa: AWSVAGVEQY
j_call: TRBJ1-5; v_call: TRBV18; cdr3_aa: ASSPFETGSWPQH
j_call: TRBJ2-5; v_call: TRBV6-1; cdr3_aa: ASSEVPGLAGGAPQETQY
j_call: TRBJ2-2; v_call: TRBV5-6; cdr3_aa: ASRRDTGTGELF
j_call: TRBJ2-7; v_call: TRBV9; cdr3_aa: ASTEETGPGAPYEQY
j_call: TRBJ2-2; v_call: TRBV5-6; cdr3_aa: ASSYGQNTGELF
j_call: TRBJ2-1; v_call: TRBV5-5; cdr3_aa: ASSLTGSEQF
j_call: TRBJ1-2; v_call: TRBV6-6; cdr3_aa: ASSPLGTVVGYT
j_call: TRBJ2-3; v_call: TRBV19; cdr3_aa: ASSTSGSVVDTQY
j_call: TRBJ2-5; v_call: TRBV5-4; cdr3_aa: ASSLPGQGQETQY
j_call: TRBJ2-1; v_call: TRBV25-1; cdr3_aa: ASSEGSDNEQF
j_call: TRBJ2-1; v_call: TRBV28; cdr3_aa: ASSSLPGGIYNEQF
j_call: TRBJ2-1; v_call: TRBV19; cdr3_aa: ASSIGGTTYNEQF
j_call: TRBJ2-7; v_call: TRBV7-9; cdr3_aa: ASSSGLDDQY
j_call: TRBJ1-4; v_call: TRBV5-5; cdr3_aa: ASSLQVYRATNEKLF
j_call: TRBJ1-2; v_call: TRBV2; cdr3_aa: ASSTRQGDGYT
j_call: TRBJ2-5; v_call: TRBV7-2; cdr3_aa: ASSFGGSSGETQY
j_call: TRBJ1-5; v_call: TRBV2; cdr3_aa: ASSDQDRGNQPQH
j_call: TRBJ1-1; v_call: TRBV5-1; cdr3_aa: ASSFRDTEAF
j_call: TRBJ2-5; v_call: TRBV9; cdr3_aa: ASSSQGRVEETQY
j_call: TRBJ2-2; v_call: TRBV9; cdr3_aa: ASSETSALNTGELF
j_call: TRBJ2-4; v_call: TRBV5-1; cdr3_aa: ASSLGLAGGENIQY
j_call: TRBJ1-1; v_call: TRBV6-5; cdr3_aa: ASSPGGSLTEAF
j_call: TRBJ1-2; v_call: TRBV2; cdr3_aa: ASSEQAGGSSYGYT
j_call: TRBJ2-1; v_call: TRBV11-2; cdr3_aa: ASSLWTGNNEQF
j_call: TRBJ2-7; v_call: TRBV7-3; cdr3_aa: ASSPGGYEQY
j_call: TRBJ2-5; v_call: TRBV28; cdr3_aa: ASSLAGGPGEQY
j_call: TRBJ1-3; v_call: TRBV7-9; cdr3_aa: ASSSKGAGNTIY
j_call: TRBJ1-2; v_call: TRBV6-1; cdr3_aa: ASINRGEGYGYT
j_call: TRBJ1-1; v_call: TRBV12-5; cdr3_aa: ASGILRGHTEAF
j_call: TRBJ2-7; v_call: TRBV4-1; cdr3_aa: ASSQESPRELSYEQY
j_call: TRBJ1-1; v_call: TRBV18; cdr3_aa: ASSPAGTGEGAF
j_call: TRBJ2-5; v_call: TRBV7-9; cdr3_aa: ASSLVTGGFQETQY
j_call: TRBJ1-4; v_call: TRBV9; cdr3_aa: ASSPRTGRNEKLF
j_call: TRBJ2-1; v_call: TRBV2; cdr3_aa: ASSTSGRTNEQF